Below are 19 T cell receptor beta chains sequenced from a single sample in a study of T cell repertoires in cytomegalovirus infection. No antigen has been assigned to these receptors. TCRdb re-called the reads with MiXCR, one entry per CDR3 protein. The table includes roughly 990,000 distinct CDR3 sequences, less than 40% detected once. The source was cultured CD8+ T cells from PBMCs, collected from culture after CMV antigen stimulation. The receptors shown here come from a human donor in good health (CMV status not recorded). Some clones in this sample may be carry-over from other donors' samples.

The V call is TRBV7-2, the J call TRBJ1-5; tentatively, D is TRBD1 (5 bases). Germline CDR1 reads SGHTA; CDR2 reads FQGNSA. CDR3 length: 15 residues. The V end lost 8 bases, the J end lost 0 bases, and 14 bases lay between the germline ends. CDR3 loop: CASAGGIYSNQPQHF. In DNA form, the CDR3 reads TGTGCCAGCGCGGGGGGGATCTATAGCAATCAGCCCCAGCATTTT.

Note on this clonotype: One end of the junction varies from germline; a read error may be responsible. The chain is built from TRBV27 and TRBJ2-5; the D gene is possibly TRBD2 (5 bases). The CDR3 runs 17 residues. CDR1 is MNHEY and CDR2 is SMNVEV in the germline V gene (reference sequence). CDR3 residues: CASSPYFGVGVEDTQYF. The CDR3 nucleotides read TGTGCCAGCAGTCCCTATTTCGGGGTTGGGGTCGAAGACACCCAGTACTTC.

The chain is built from TRBV12-3 or TRBV12-4 and TRBJ2-1, with TRBD2 matching 9 bases. V was pared by 7 bases and J by 7 bases, with 8 bases of the junction left unmatched. There are 14 residues in the CDR3. CDR3 sequence: CASNFSSGGNEQFF. CDR3 in DNA: TGTGCCAGCAATTTTAGTAGCGGGGGTAATGAGCAGTTCTTC.

The chain links TRBV7-9 to TRBJ2-2; TRBD1 agrees at 9 bases. After removal of 4 bases from V and 4 bases from J, the junction contained 10 bases not matched to a gene. Germline V gene lookup returns CDR1 SEHNR and CDR2 FQNEAQ (reference sequence). The CDR3 covers 17 residues. The CDR3 nucleotides are TGTGCCAGCAGCTCCCCTTACAGGGGGCAAACCACCGGGGAGCTGTTTTTT. Its protein product is CASSSPYRGQTTGELFF.

The J gene is TRBJ1-2, the V gene TRBV4-3; no definite D call. V lost 0 bases, J lost 2 bases, and 7 bases lay in between. The CDR3 is 14 residues long. Germline V lookup: CDR1 LGHNA, CDR2 YSLEER. CDR3 in amino acids: CASSQDVGNYGYTF. In nucleotides, the CDR3 is TGCGCCAGCAGCCAAGATGTGGGAAACTATGGCTACACCTTC.

V gene TRBV27 combines with J gene TRBJ2-3; 10 nucleotides agree with TRBD1. This CDR3 has 14 amino acids. Per the germline V gene, CDR1 is MNHEY and CDR2 is SMNVEV (reference sequence). Trimming cost V 7 bases and J 6 bases; bases outside gene matches: 7. The CDR3 DNA follows: TGTGCCAGCACCCCGGGACAGGGGAAGGATACGCAGTATTTT. This sequence encodes CASTPGQGKDTQYF.

The genes are TRBV12-3 or TRBV12-4 and TRBJ2-1; 10 bases align to TRBD2. The CDR3 runs 16 residues. Trimming removed 6 bases from V and 4 bases from J; junction bases left unmatched: 9. The DNA of the CDR3 is TGTGCCAGCAGCCCTTTCGGTAGCGGGGGGTACAATGAGCAGTTCTTC. Its translation: CASSPFGSGGYNEQFF.

This clonotype was counted between two and nine times. This CDR3 is CASTPRTSLTNEQFF. CDR3 nucleotide sequence: TGTGCCAGCACCCCCAGGACTAGCCTGACAAATGAGCAGTTCTTC. This chain joins TRBV7-9 and TRBJ2-1; TRBD2 matches 8 bases. The CDR3 sequence is 15 residues long. Germline CDR1 and CDR2: SEHNR and FQNEAQ (reference sequence). V was clipped by 7 bases and J by 7 bases; unmatched bases: 12.

This clonotype was found a few times. This chain uses TRBV6-1 with TRBJ2-3; TRBD2 agrees at 10 bases. This CDR3 comprises 20 residues. V was clipped by 5 bases and J by 3 bases; unmatched bases: 20. Per germline, CDR1 MNHNS and CDR2 SASEGT. The CDR3 DNA follows: TGTGCCAGCAGTTACGCGTTCGAAGCGGGGGGGTGGTCGAGTACAGATACGCAGTATTTT. It codes for CASSYAFEAGGWSSTDTQYF.

This clonotype appeared a single time. The chain uses TRBV27 and TRBJ2-1; TRBD1 aligns across 7 bases. This CDR3 has 13 amino acids. V was clipped by 5 bases and J by 11 bases; unmatched bases: 9. The germline V gene has CDR1 MNHEY and CDR2 SMNVEV (reference sequence). CDR3 sequence: CASSKGTAYKQFF. CDR3 DNA sequence: TGTGCCAGCAGTAAAGGGACAGCCTATAAGCAGTTCTTC.

This clonotype was seen a few times. The chain employs TRBV10-3 and TRBJ2-5; 9 bases fit TRBD2. The germline V gene has CDR1 ENHRY and CDR2 SYGVKD. The CDR3 contains 16 residues. Unmatched junction bases numbered 12, after V lost 8 bases and J lost 2 bases. The DNA for the CDR3 is TGTGCCATCCTTGACGTACGGACTAGCGAACAAGAGACCCAGTACTTC. This gives the protein CAILDVRTSEQETQYF.

The chain has TRBV6-2 or TRBV6-3 and TRBJ1-2, with a tentative D call TRBD1 (6 bases). The germline V gene has CDR1 MNHEY and CDR2 SVGEGT. The CDR3 runs to 14 residues. V gave up 2 bases and J gave up 4 bases, with 11 bases separating them. This CDR3 reads CASSYDRTAYGYTF. The DNA of the CDR3 is TGTGCCAGCAGTTACGACCGGACAGCCTATGGCTACACCTTC.

The rearrangement uses TRBV12-3 or TRBV12-4 and TRBJ2-1; the match to TRBD2 covers 7 bases. The CDR3 is 12 residues long. Germline trimming cut 2 bases from V and 13 bases from J; bases unmatched to any gene: 5. CDR3 loop: CASSLLAGTQFF. The CDR3 DNA reads TGTGCCAGCAGTTTATTAGCGGGTACCCAGTTCTTC.

The V and J genes are TRBV27 and TRBJ2-1; 10 bases agree with TRBD1. Per germline, CDR1 MNHEY and CDR2 SMNVEV (reference sequence). CDR3 length equals 18 residues. V was clipped by 2 bases and J by 1 base; unmatched bases: 8. The CDR3 protein is CASSLRDRGPTSYNEQFF. The CDR3 DNA reads as TGTGCCAGCAGTTTACGGGACAGGGGCCCGACTTCCTACAATGAGCAGTTCTTC.

This clonotype was recorded a few times. The chain employs TRBV7-9 and TRBJ1-1; 7 bases match TRBD1. V dropped 5 bases and J dropped 7; count of bases not matched to a gene: 10. The CDR3 is 14 residues long. Germline CDR1 and CDR2: SEHNR and FQNEAQ (reference sequence). CDR3 protein: CASSLPEGGFEAFF. DNA for the CDR3: TGTGCCAGCAGCCTTCCTGAAGGGGGCTTTGAAGCTTTCTTT.

The chain is built from TRBV12-5 and TRBJ2-5; D unresolved. The V end was cut by 6 bases, the J end by 10 bases, with 18 bases between. The germline gives CDR1 LGHNT, CDR2 FRNRAP. This CDR3 spans 13 amino acids. The CDR3 loop is CASGLGIGVDQYF. As DNA, the CDR3 is TGTGCTAGTGGGCTTGGGATCGGAGTGGACCAGTACTTC.

This clonotype showed up just once. V usage is TRBV18 and J usage is TRBJ2-1; 8 positions agree with TRBD1. Germline V gives CDR1 KGHSH, CDR2 LQKENI. The J segment lost 6 bases and the V segment lost 2 bases, leaving 9 bases of the junction unmatched. This CDR3 spans 16 amino acids. CDR3 amino acids: CASSPASGQGFNEQFF. The CDR3 nucleotides are TGTGCCAGCTCACCAGCCTCCGGACAGGGTTTCAATGAGCAGTTCTTC.

J is TRBJ2-2 and V is TRBV7-9; TRBD1 or TRBD2 may be the D gene (5 bases each). The CDR3 runs to 16 residues. V was cut by 5 bases and J by 8 bases, with 21 bases left in between. Germline CDR1 SEHNR, CDR2 FQNEAQ (reference sequence). CDR3 sequence (DNA): TGTGCCAGCAGCCCGACCGGGACCACCTTTGCAGGGGAGCTGTTTTTT. Translation gives CASSPTGTTFAGELFF.

This clonotype came up once. Given a much more abundant clone one base away, this may be a read error. The chain combines TRBV7-2 with TRBJ2-3; D may match TRBD1 or TRBD2 (6 bases each). CDR1 is SGHTA and CDR2 is FQGNSA in the germline V gene. V lost 5 bases and J 10 bases, leaving 19 bases between the germline ends. The CDR3 is made up of 14 amino acids. CDR3 in amino acids: CTSSPQGRGSPQYF. The DNA of the CDR3 is TGTACCAGCAGCCCCCAGGGGCGGGGAAGTCCGCAGTATTTT.